Sequencing of this TCR delta chain was carried out in a study of gamma-delta chains in newborns, infants, children. Overall study context: Microbial exposure reportedly drives polyclonal innate γδ T cell expansion after birth.

Germline V gives CDR1 GEAIGNYY, CDR2 EKD. The CDR3 sequence is 18 residues long. With V trimmed by 0 bases and J by 5 bases, 9 bases remained unmatched. In this sample, this clone turned up a few times. Possible read error: a much larger clone is one base away. TCRdb re-called the reads using CATT. The data hold some 3,300 delta-chain clones, with around 2.5% observed a single time. This TCR was recovered from a child who was a newborn, infant or young child, either healthy, febrile or measles-vaccinated (not recorded which). This rearrangement joins TRDV2 to TRDJ3, with 7 bases that match TRDD3. The sequenced material came from blood. The CDR3 reads CACDTVGDSARDTRQMFF. The CDR3 DNA is TGTGCCTGTGACACCGTCGGGGATAGCGCCCGGGACACCCGACAGATGTTTTTC.